Listed below are T cell receptor beta chains from one sample, sequenced in a study of blood T cells in healthy people across ages. TCRdb independently ran MiXCR on the 5' RACE reads; one entry per CDR3 protein. The sample consists of roughly 730,000 distinct CDR3 sequences, more than 55% of them appearing once. Input material: blood. These receptors were obtained from a man in his forties in good health. Both conserved end residues are part of each CDR3. D genes are given only for firm matches. Part of the rows lack a size; the others show once, few, many or a class for expanded clones.

d_gene	v_gene	j_gene	abundance	CDR3aa	CDR3nt
NA	TRBV28	TRBJ1-4	NA	CASSLPHGDTATNEKLFF	TGTGCCAGCAGTCTCCCCCACGGGGATACTGCAACTAATGAAAAACTGTTTTTT
NA	TRBV9	TRBJ2-1	NA	CASSPIVQGNEQFF	TGTGCCAGCAGCCCCATTGTCCAAGGGAATGAGCAGTTCTTC
NA	TRBV7-2	TRBJ2-3	few	CASSSAGALGDTQYF	TGTGCCAGCAGTAGTGCGGGGGCGTTGGGAGATACGCAGTATTTT
NA	TRBV27	TRBJ1-1	NA	CASSFIGGAMNTEAFF	TGTGCCAGCAGTTTTATTGGGGGAGCCATGAACACTGAAGCTTTCTTT
NA	TRBV5-1	TRBJ1-1	NA	CASSFWTGKLNTEAFF	TGCGCCAGCAGCTTTTGGACGGGGAAGTTGAACACTGAAGCTTTCTTT
NA	TRBV7-2	TRBJ2-3	NA	CASMLFLSTDTQYF	TGTGCCAGCATGCTTTTCCTGTCCACAGATACGCAGTATTTT
NA	TRBV15	TRBJ2-5	few	CATSRDRETQYF	TGTGCCACCAGCAGAGATCGGGAGACCCAGTACTTC
TRBD1	TRBV28	TRBJ2-7	NA	CASSRVRGPYEQYF	TGTGCCAGCAGTCGAGTCAGGGGGCCCTACGAGCAGTACTTC
NA	TRBV6-2/TRBV6-3	TRBJ1-5	NA	CASSYSRDGGATQVGQPQHF	TGTGCCAGCAGTTACTCGAGGGACGGGGGGGCGACGCAGGTGGGTCAGCCCCAGCATTTT
NA	TRBV28	TRBJ2-5	NA	CASSLVTRKETQYF	TGTGCCAGCAGTTTAGTGACCCGAAAGGAGACCCAGTACTTC
NA	TRBV28	TRBJ2-7	few	CASSGQLDAYEQYF	TGTGCCAGCAGTGGACAGTTGGATGCCTACGAGCAGTACTTC
TRBD1	TRBV24-1	TRBJ2-5	few	CATSDWDREETQYF	TGTGCCACCAGTGATTGGGACAGGGAAGAGACCCAGTACTTC
NA	TRBV7-8	TRBJ2-5	once	CASSLQGPGEQYF	TGTGCCAGCAGCTTACAGGGGCCGGGGGAGCAGTACTTC
TRBD1	TRBV30	TRBJ2-5	NA	CAWRMKGQGKTQYF	TGTGCCTGGAGGATGAAAGGACAGGGGAAGACCCAGTACTTC
NA	TRBV7-8	TRBJ2-3	NA	CASSLVVGLVADTQYF	TGTGCCAGCAGCTTAGTGGTAGGGCTCGTCGCAGATACGCAGTATTTT
NA	TRBV20-1	TRBJ1-2	few	CSARRENYGYTF	TGCAGTGCTAGACGTGAGAACTATGGCTACACCTTC
NA	TRBV7-9	TRBJ1-5	NA	CASSFGPGENQPQHF	TGTGCCAGCAGCTTTGGCCCCGGGGAAAATCAGCCCCAGCATTTT
NA	TRBV4-2	TRBJ2-1	NA	CASSQATSLGEQFF	TGTGCCAGCAGCCAAGCGACTAGTTTGGGTGAGCAGTTCTTC
NA	TRBV2	TRBJ1-6	NA	CASHGPTSSYNSPLHF	TGTGCCAGCCACGGACCCACGTCCTCCTATAATTCACCCCTCCACTTT
TRBD1	TRBV29-1	TRBJ2-4	few	CSVGDRGWEQYF	TGCAGCGTCGGAGACAGGGGCTGGGAGCAGTACTTC
NA	TRBV29-1	TRBJ2-7	few	CSVGTGFDEQYF	TGCAGCGTTGGTACAGGGTTCGACGAGCAGTACTTC
TRBD1	TRBV4-3	TRBJ2-6	NA	CASSSGQGPFTGANVLTF	TGCGCCAGCAGCTCCGGACAGGGTCCCTTCACTGGGGCCAACGTCCTGACTTTC
TRBD2	TRBV6-1	TRBJ2-5	once	CATSRGTTTLETQYF	TGTGCCACCTCCCGAGGGACTACAACCCTAGAGACCCAGTACTTC
TRBD2	TRBV7-2	TRBJ2-5	NA	CASSLRTAGVGAAQYF	TGTGCCAGCAGCTTACGAACGGCGGGAGTCGGGGCGGCCCAGTACTTC
NA	TRBV29-1	TRBJ2-7	NA	CSVRLGLYEQYF	TGCAGCGTAAGACTGGGCCTCTACGAGCAGTACTTC